What follows describes a single TCR beta chain. Its antigen remains unidentified. Repertoires were sampled repeatedly during chemoradiotherapy. This entry comes from a study of chemoradiotherapy in HPV16-positive cancers. The study, taken as a whole, reports: Functional assays defining HPV-specific T cells used only two HPV16-positive patients. Candidate HPV-specific clones and E7-related TCR motifs grew in tumor during treatment.

Profiled with immunoSEQ multiplex PCR; TCRdb holds only in-frame clones, not every one. The data hold nearly 35,000 clones, with around 92% observed a single time. Source: blood, taken from a patient who underwent chemoradiotherapy. The sequence was collected from a human donor with HPV-associated anogenital cancer.

The CDR3 DNA is TGCGCCAGCAGCCAAAAACTAGCGGGGGGCAACAATGAGCAGTTCTTC. Translation gives CASSQKLAGGNNEQFF. J is TRBJ2-1 and V is TRBV4-3, with 12 bases aligning to TRBD2. Germline CDR1 and CDR2: LGHNA and YSLEER. The length of the CDR3 is 16 residues. V was pared by 2 bases and J by 5 bases, with 4 bases of the junction left unmatched.